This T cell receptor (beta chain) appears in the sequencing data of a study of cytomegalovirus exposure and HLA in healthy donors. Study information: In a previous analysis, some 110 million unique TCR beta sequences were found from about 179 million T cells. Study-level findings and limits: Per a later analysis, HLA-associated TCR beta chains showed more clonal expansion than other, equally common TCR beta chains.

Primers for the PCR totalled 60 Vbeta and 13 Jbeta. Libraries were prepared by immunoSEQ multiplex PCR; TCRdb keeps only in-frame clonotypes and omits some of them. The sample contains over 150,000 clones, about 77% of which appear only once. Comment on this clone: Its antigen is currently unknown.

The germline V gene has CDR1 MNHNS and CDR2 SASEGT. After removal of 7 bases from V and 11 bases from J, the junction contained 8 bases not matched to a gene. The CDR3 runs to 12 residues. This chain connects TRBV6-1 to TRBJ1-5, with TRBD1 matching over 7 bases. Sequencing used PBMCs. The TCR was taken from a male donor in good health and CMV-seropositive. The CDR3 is CASIETGQSQHF. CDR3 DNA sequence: TGTGCCAGCATCGAGACAGGGCAATCCCAGCATTTT.